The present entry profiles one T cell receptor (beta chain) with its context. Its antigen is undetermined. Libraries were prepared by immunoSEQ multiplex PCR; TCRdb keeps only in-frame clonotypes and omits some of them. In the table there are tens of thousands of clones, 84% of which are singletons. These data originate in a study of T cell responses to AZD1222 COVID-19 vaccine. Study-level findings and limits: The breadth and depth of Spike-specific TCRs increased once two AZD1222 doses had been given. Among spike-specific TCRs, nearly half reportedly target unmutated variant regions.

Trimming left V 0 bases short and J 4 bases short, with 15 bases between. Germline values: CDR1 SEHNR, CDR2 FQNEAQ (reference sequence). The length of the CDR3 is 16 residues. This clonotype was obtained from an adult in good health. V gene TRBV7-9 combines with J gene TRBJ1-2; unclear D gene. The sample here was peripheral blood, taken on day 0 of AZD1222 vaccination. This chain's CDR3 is CASSLAIDSLPYGYTF. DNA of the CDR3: TGTGCCAGCAGCTTAGCTATAGACTCCCTTCCCTATGGCTACACCTTC.